This T cell receptor beta chain was recovered during a study of cytomegalovirus exposure and HLA in healthy donors. The table came from immunoSEQ multiplex PCR; TCRdb's copy has only in-frame clones and leaves some out. The sample lists 150,000 or so clones, 75% to 90% occurring once. Sequencing was done on a sample of PBMCs. The clonotype originates from a young man in good health and CMV-seropositive.

CDR3 in amino acids: CASSSTGPAEAFF. Here the CDR3 DNA reads TGTGCCAGCAGCTCCACAGGGCCAGCTGAAGCTTTCTTT. The chain joins TRBV7-9 to TRBJ1-1; D possibly corresponds to TRBD1 (6 bases). Germline loops: CDR1 SEHNR, CDR2 FQNEAQ (reference sequence). The CDR3 consists of 13 residues. V was clipped by 4 bases and J by 6 bases, with 12 bases between them.